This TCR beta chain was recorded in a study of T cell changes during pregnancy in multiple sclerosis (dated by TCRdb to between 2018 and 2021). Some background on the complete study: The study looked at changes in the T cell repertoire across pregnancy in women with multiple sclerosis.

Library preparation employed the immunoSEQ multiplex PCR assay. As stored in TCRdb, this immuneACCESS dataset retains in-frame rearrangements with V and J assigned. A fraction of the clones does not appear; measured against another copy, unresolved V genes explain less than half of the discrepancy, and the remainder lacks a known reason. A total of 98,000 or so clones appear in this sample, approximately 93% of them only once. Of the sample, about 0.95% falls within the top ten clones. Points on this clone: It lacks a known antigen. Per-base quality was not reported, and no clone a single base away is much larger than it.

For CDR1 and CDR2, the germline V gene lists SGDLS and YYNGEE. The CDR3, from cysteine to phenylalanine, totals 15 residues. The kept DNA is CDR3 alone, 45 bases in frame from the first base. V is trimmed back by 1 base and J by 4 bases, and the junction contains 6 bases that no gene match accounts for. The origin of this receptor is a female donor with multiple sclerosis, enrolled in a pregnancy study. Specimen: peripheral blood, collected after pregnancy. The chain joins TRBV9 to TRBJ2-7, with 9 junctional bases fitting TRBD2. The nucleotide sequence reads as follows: TGTGCCAGCAGCGTACATAGCGGGGGAGAATACGAGCAGTACTTC. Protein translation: CASSVHSGGEYEQYF.